The next 19 T cell receptor beta chains were all read from a single sample in a study of cytomegalovirus exposure and HLA in healthy donors. It was with 60 Vbeta and 13 Jbeta primers that the PCR ran. TCRdb's copy holds only in-frame clones and misses some; the assay was immunoSEQ multiplex PCR. Here the sample spans under 250,000 clones, 81% being singletons. Sequencing was performed on PBMCs. These TCRs come from a woman aged 60-75 years in good health and CMV-seropositive.

The chain has TRBV5-1 and TRBJ1-3, with 8 positions matching TRBD2. The end of the DNA fits TRBJ2-2 better, so the J call may be wrong. Germline V lookup: CDR1 SGHRS, CDR2 YFSETQ. This CDR3 comprises 13 residues. The CDR3 nucleotides are TGCGCCAGCGGGACTAGGAACACCGGGGAGCTGTTTTTT. Protein: CASGTRNTGELFF.

This clone was found many times. This chain links TRBV4-1 with TRBJ1-4; TRBD1 might be the D (5 bases). There are 15 residues in the CDR3. Per the germline V gene, CDR1 is MGHRA and CDR2 is YSYEKL. V shed 0 bases and J shed 13 bases, with 18 bases lying between them. CDR3 sequence: CASSQDNGGGFGLFF. In DNA, the CDR3 is TGCGCCAGCAGCCAAGATAACGGGGGAGGTTTCGGACTGTTTTTT.

The chain is built from TRBV4-2 and TRBJ2-1; the D is unclear. The CDR3 runs 11 residues. Trimming left V 4 bases short and J 8 bases short, with 6 bases between. Germline lookup yields CDR1 LGHNA and CDR2 YNFKEQ. CDR3 sequence: CASSPGYEQFF. Written as DNA, the CDR3 is TGTGCCAGCAGCCCGGGTTATGAGCAGTTCTTC.

This clone was seen a few times. The chain links TRBV30 to TRBJ1-3; no firm D call. Per germline, CDR1 GTSNPN and CDR2 SVGIG (reference sequence). There are 12 residues in the CDR3. Trimming removed 3 bases at V and 0 bases at J, with 3 bases between. In nucleotides, the CDR3 is TGTGCCTGGAGGTACTCTGGAAACACCATATATTTT. Translated: CAWRYSGNTIYF.

This clone was counted between two and nine times. This rearrangement joins TRBV15 to TRBJ2-5; TRBD2 matches at 7 bases. The assigned J gene may be wrong: the sequence end matches TRBJ2-7 better. This CDR3 is built from 15 residues. The germline gives CDR1 LNHNV, CDR2 YYDKDF (reference sequence). The CDR3, as DNA: TGTGCCACCAGCAGGGAACCGACTAGCCTCTACGAGCAGTACTTC. Encoded protein: CATSREPTSLYEQYF.

The V gene is TRBV9, the J gene TRBJ2-7, with 7 bases aligning to TRBD2. This CDR3 is 15 amino acids long. The junction had 4 bases not matched to a gene; V was cut back by 0 bases and J by 1 base. Germline V gene sequence: CDR1 SGDLS, CDR2 YYNGEE. As DNA, the CDR3 is TGTGCCAGCAGCGTAGGGGCTAGCGGATCCTACGAGCAGTACTTC. Protein product: CASSVGASGSYEQYF.

This clone was seen only once. V and J are TRBV6-5 and TRBJ2-5; 15 positions agree with TRBD2. The germline CDR1 and CDR2 sequences are MNHEY and SVGAGI. The length of the CDR3 is 16 residues. V shed 1 base and J 4 bases; nucleotides not matched to a gene: 1. CDR3 nucleotides: TGTGCCAGCAGTTACTGGACTAGCGGGAGGGCAGAGACCCAGTACTTC. Protein sequence: CASSYWTSGRAETQYF.

The chain has TRBV29-1 and TRBJ1-4; 9 nucleotides line up with TRBD1. CDR3 length: 14 amino acids. Germline trimming cut 7 bases from V and 8 bases from J; bases unmatched to any gene: 11. The germline V gene encodes CDR1 SQVTM and CDR2 ANQGSEA. The CDR3 sequence is CSASRGTGNEKLFF. The CDR3 nucleotides read TGCAGCGCCAGCCGAGGGACAGGGAACGAAAAACTGTTTTTT.

The rearrangement links TRBV5-4 to TRBJ2-3; 8 nucleotides agree with TRBD1. The CDR3 totals 16 residues. In germline, CDR1 is SGHNT, CDR2 YYREEE (reference sequence). J was trimmed by 2 bases and V by 5 bases; bases with no gene match: 10. The DNA for the CDR3 is TGTGCCAGCAGTACTCGCACAGGGGGTTCCACAGATACGCAGTATTTT. Protein sequence: CASSTRTGGSTDTQYF.

This clone was counted once. CDR3 sequence: CASSLNPDSLDEQFF. The CDR3 region has the DNA TGCGCCAGCAGCCTAAACCCTGACTCCCTCGATGAGCAGTTCTTC. The chain has TRBV5-1 and TRBJ2-1; no definite D call. Trimming shortened V by 4 bases and J by 8 bases, and 19 bases separated the two germline ends. This CDR3 spans 15 amino acids. Germline-derived CDR1 and CDR2 are SGHRS and YFSETQ.

The chain combines TRBV6-5 with TRBJ2-1; TRBD2 matches 9 bases. From germline, CDR1 is MNHEY and CDR2 SVGAGI. The length of the CDR3 is 13 residues. The V segment lost 9 bases and the J segment 7 bases; nucleotides outside the gene matches: 7. This CDR3 is CASGLAGTNEQFF. CDR3 sequence (DNA): TGTGCCAGTGGCCTAGCGGGGACTAATGAGCAGTTCTTC.

V and J are TRBV14 and TRBJ2-1; 8 nucleotides agree with TRBD2. The CDR3 covers 15 residues. From germline, CDR1 is SGHDN and CDR2 FVKESK. The J segment lost 9 bases and the V segment lost 1 base, leaving 8 bases of the junction unmatched. CDR3 in DNA: TGTGCCAGCAGCCAAGGCCCGGGAGGGAGGAGTGAGCAGTTCTTC. Translating gives CASSQGPGGRSEQFF.

This clone was counted only a few times. The chain employs TRBV5-1 and TRBJ1-3; a possible D gene is TRBD1 (6 bases). V lost 0 bases and J lost 2, with 12 bases in between. The CDR3 sequence is 16 residues long. From germline, CDR1 is SGHRS and CDR2 YFSETQ. The chain's CDR3 is CASSLVGGAAGNTIYF. The CDR3 region has the DNA TGCGCCAGCAGCTTGGTGGGGGGGGCTGCTGGAAACACCATATATTTT.

DNA of the CDR3: TGCGCCAGCAGCAGCCACCTAGAGGAGCAGTACTTC. Translation gives CASSSHLEEQYF. The genes are TRBV5-1 and TRBJ2-7; D is unresolved. CDR1 and CDR2 (germline): SGHRS, YFSETQ. V shed 4 bases and J shed 7 bases, with 12 bases lying between them. The CDR3 covers 12 residues.

This clone has just one count. The chain recombines TRBV9 with TRBJ2-2; TRBD1 matches 9 bases. Germline CDR1 reads SGDLS; CDR2 reads YYNGEE. The V segment lost 1 base and the J segment 3 bases; nucleotides outside the gene matches: 4. The CDR3 is 16 residues long. Here the CDR3 reads CASSVTQGADTGELFF. The CDR3 nucleotides read TGTGCCAGCAGCGTAACACAGGGGGCGGACACCGGGGAGCTGTTTTTT.

The V call is TRBV28, the J call TRBJ2-1, with a possible D match to TRBD1 (5 bases). CDR3 length: 12 amino acids. Trimming cost V 4 bases and J 10 bases, with 11 bases left between them. The germline V gene encodes CDR1 MDHEN and CDR2 SYDVKM. The DNA of the CDR3 is TGTGCCAGCAGTTCCTATAGGGGCGAGCAGTTCTTC. Translating gives CASSSYRGEQFF.

Turning to this clone: The junction differs from germline at one of its ends, possibly a read error. The V gene is TRBV7-9, the J gene TRBJ2-6, with D tentatively TRBD2 (5 bases). Looked up from germline, CDR1 is SEHNR and CDR2 is FQNEAQ (reference sequence). CDR3 length: 14 amino acids. As DNA, the CDR3 is TGTTCCAGCAGAGCGGTTCCTGGGGCCAACGTCCTGACTTTC. Translated, it gives CSSRAVPGANVLTF.

J is TRBJ2-5 and V is TRBV13; 9 bases are a match to TRBD2. This CDR3 spans 17 amino acids. V dropped 5 bases and J dropped 1; count of bases not matched to a gene: 11. CDR1 is PRHDT and CDR2 is FYEKMQ in the germline V gene (reference sequence). The CDR3 DNA is TGTGCCAGCAGCCCGGGGGGCGGGAGGGGAGTCCAAGAGACCCAGTACTTC. Its translation is CASSPGGGRGVQETQYF.

As to this clone: Other DNA sequences of this sample code for an identical CDR3. V usage is TRBV6-4 and J usage is TRBJ2-3; a possible D gene is TRBD2 (6 bases). Trimming removed 3 bases at V and 2 bases at J, with 9 bases between. CDR1 is MRHNA and CDR2 is SNTAGT in the germline V gene. This CDR3 comprises 14 residues. The CDR3 region is CASSDSGDTDTQYF. The CDR3 bases are TGTGCCAGCAGTGATAGCGGCGACACAGATACGCAGTATTTT.